Given below is one T cell receptor beta chain in context. Germline lookup yields CDR1 LNHDA and CDR2 SQIVND (reference sequence). The CDR3 spans 14 residues. The V gene lost 6 bases and the J gene lost 4 bases, with 15 bases spanning the gap. This sample is part of a study of blood T cell repertoires in COVID-19. Across the study: Sites across the United States, Italy and Spain contributed samples from acute and convalescent COVID-19. In each case, the material was cDNA or gDNA derived from T cells, B-cell-depleted T cells, or PBMCs.

Only in-frame clones appear in the TCRdb table, and some are missing; sequencing was by immunoSEQ multiplex PCR. The table records 150,000 or so clones, about 89% of them present only once. In Seattle, patients joined the study during active infection and were tracked longitudinally. This rearrangement joins TRBV19 to TRBJ1-2; TRBD1 might be the D (5 bases). Source material: peripheral blood. The sequence came from a woman in her 70s with COVID-19, enrolled during active disease. The CDR3 coding sequence is TGTGCCAGTAGAAGGCTCCAGGGCAGCTATGGCTACACCTTC. It is translated as CASRRLQGSYGYTF.